This TCR beta chain was identified in a study of shared clonotypes between healthy human individuals. Findings and caveats of the study: Naive subsets typically showed greater estimated richness than memory subsets. Sequencing depth was expected to influence donor clonotype sharing. Rarefaction indicated that sorted-subset sequencing remained incomplete although depth was large.

Only in-frame clones appear in the TCRdb table, and some are missing; sequencing was by immunoSEQ multiplex PCR. The sample has over a million clones, 95% to 99% seen once. CDR1 is MNHNY and CDR2 is SVGAGI in the germline V gene (reference sequence). V shed 6 bases and J 2 bases; nucleotides not matched to a gene: 5. This CDR3 has 15 residues. Each of the donors was a healthy adult who was HIV-negative and had not had a recent acute infection or vaccination. About this clone itself: No antigen is known for it.

The source of this sequence is a man aged 30-40 years in good health. Sequenced: naive CD4+ T cells sorted from blood. Described subset: CD45RA+ positively selected. The chain employs TRBV6-6 and TRBJ2-1; 9 bases agree with TRBD2. This chain's CDR3 is CASRLAGVPYNEQFF. CDR3 sequence (DNA): TGTGCCAGCAGGTTAGCGGGAGTACCCTACAATGAGCAGTTCTTC.